This T cell receptor (beta chain) was sequenced in a study of blood T cell repertoires in COVID-19. Study information: The analysed material was cDNA or gDNA that came from T cells, B-cell-depleted T cells, or PBMCs.

Germline V CDR1 and CDR2: LGHDT, YNNKEL (reference sequence). The CDR3 extends over 15 amino acids. The V gene lost 4 bases and the J gene lost 4 bases, with 13 bases spanning the gap. Sequencing was performed with immunoSEQ multiplex PCR; in TCRdb, only in-frame clones are kept and a portion is missing. This sample has a few hundred thousand clones, with 89% found just once. This clone appeared a single time. The chain employs TRBV3-1 (or the pseudogene TRBV3-2) and TRBJ1-4, with a tentative D call TRBD1 (5 bases). This clonotype was sampled from a woman between 50 and 59 years old who had been exposed to COVID-19. Material: PBMCs or T cells enriched from blood (not recorded which). CDR3 DNA: TGTGCCAGCAGCCCCCCAGACAGAATTAATGAAAAACTGTTTTTT. Its protein is CASSPPDRINEKLFF.